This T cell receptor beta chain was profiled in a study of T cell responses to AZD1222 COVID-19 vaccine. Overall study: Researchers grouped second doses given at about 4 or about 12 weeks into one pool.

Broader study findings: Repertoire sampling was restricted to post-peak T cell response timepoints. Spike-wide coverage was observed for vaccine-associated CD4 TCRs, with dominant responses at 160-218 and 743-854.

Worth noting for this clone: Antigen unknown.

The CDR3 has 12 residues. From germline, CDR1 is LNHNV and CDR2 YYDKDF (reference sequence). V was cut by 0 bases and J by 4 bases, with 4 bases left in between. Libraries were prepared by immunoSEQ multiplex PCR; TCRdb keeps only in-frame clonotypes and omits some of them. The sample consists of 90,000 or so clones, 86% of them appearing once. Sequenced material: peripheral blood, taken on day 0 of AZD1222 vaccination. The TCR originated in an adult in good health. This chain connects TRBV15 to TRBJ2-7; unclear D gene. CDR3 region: CATSRDFYEQYF. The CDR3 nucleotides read TGTGCCACCAGCAGAGACTTTTACGAGCAGTACTTC.